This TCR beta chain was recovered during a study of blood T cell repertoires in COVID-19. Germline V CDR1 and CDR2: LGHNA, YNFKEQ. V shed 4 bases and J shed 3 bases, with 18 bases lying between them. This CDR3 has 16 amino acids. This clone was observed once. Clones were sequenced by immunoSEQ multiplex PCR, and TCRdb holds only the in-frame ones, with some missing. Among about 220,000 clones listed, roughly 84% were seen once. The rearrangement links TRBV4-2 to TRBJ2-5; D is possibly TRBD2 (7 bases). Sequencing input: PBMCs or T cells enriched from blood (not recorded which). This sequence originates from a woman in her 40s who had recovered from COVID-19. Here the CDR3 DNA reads TGTGCCAGCAGCCCGACGAGGGGGGGGCCGGAAGAGACCCAGTACTTC. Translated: CASSPTRGGPEETQYF.